This entry concerns a single T cell receptor (beta chain). As yet, its antigen is unknown. The data belong to a study of T-cell memory formation after mild COVID-19. In TCRdb, the 5' RACE reads were re-called with MiXCR into one record per CDR3 protein. Here the sample spans 300,000 to 350,000 distinct CDR3 sequences, around 15% being singletons. Study observations and caveats: CD4+ contracting clones were found mainly in CM and EM, and CD8+ ones in EMRA. A balance of CD4 and CD8 characterized clones contracting day 15 to 85, whereas later expanders leaned CD4+. Some responding clones appeared in pre-infection memory, suggesting cross-reactive memory joined.

This TCR came from a man between 18 and 35 years old who had mild COVID-19 (a few samples of this study predate the infection). Cell type and time point are not known. Sequencing was performed on PBMCs or a T cell subset sorted from them (not recorded which).

CDR3 amino acids: CASSPPLTSLTEQPQHF. Here the CDR3 DNA reads TGCGCCAGCAGCCCCCCCCTGACAAGCCTTACTGAGCAGCCCCAGCATTTT. V gene TRBV4-1 combines with J gene TRBJ1-5, with no clear D. The germline V gene has CDR1 MGHRA and CDR2 YSYEKL. V lost 4 bases to trimming and J lost 7 bases, with 23 bases between them. CDR3 length: 17 residues.